What follows are 30 T cell receptor beta chains derived from one specimen sequenced in a study of T cell responses to AZD1222 COVID-19 vaccine. The repertoire was sequenced with immunoSEQ multiplex PCR; TCRdb's copy has only in-frame clones and lacks some. The data contain more than 50,000 clones, more than 65% of them seen just once; the ten biggest clones take up 20% to 30%. The sequenced sample was peripheral blood, obtained on day 0 of MenACWY control vaccination. The receptors shown here come from an adult in good health.

The chain is built from TRBV3-1 (or the pseudogene TRBV3-2) and TRBJ1-2, with D hard to call. CDR1 LGHDT and CDR2 YNNKEL come from the germline V gene (reference sequence). The V end lost 3 bases, the J end lost 1 base, and 9 bases lay between the germline ends. This CDR3 region has 14 residues. The CDR3 sequence: CASSQTRLNYGYTF. DNA of the CDR3: TGTGCCAGCAGCCAGACACGACTTAACTATGGCTACACCTTC.

The CDR3 protein is CASSQGTTGGYGYTF. CDR3 bases: TGTGCCAGCAGCCAAGGGACAACGGGAGGCTATGGCTACACCTTC. The chain combines TRBV3-1 (or the pseudogene TRBV3-2) with TRBJ1-2; possibly TRBD1 for D (5 bases). The germline V gene encodes CDR1 LGHDT and CDR2 YNNKEL (reference sequence). The CDR3 is 15 amino acids. The V end lost 1 base, the J end lost 4 bases, and 13 bases lay between the germline ends.

This clone has just a few counts. The chain combines TRBV9 with TRBJ1-4; TRBD1 matches 10 bases. The CDR3 totals 15 residues. V was clipped by 4 bases and J by 5 bases; unmatched bases: 5. Per the germline V gene, CDR1 is SGDLS and CDR2 is YYNGEE. The CDR3 DNA follows: TGTGCCAGCAGCTACCGGACAGGGGGAAATGAAAAACTGTTTTTT. This gives the protein CASSYRTGGNEKLFF.

The chain uses TRBV4-1 and TRBJ2-2; D is ambiguous. The CDR3 has 14 residues. The V end lost 4 bases, the J end lost 9 bases, and 15 bases lay between the germline ends. Germline CDR1 MGHRA, CDR2 YSYEKL. This CDR3 reads CASSPTRTGRELFF. The CDR3 coding sequence is TGCGCCAGCAGCCCCACTCGGACGGGCAGGGAGCTGTTTTTT.

The rearrangement links TRBV7-8 to TRBJ2-3, with TRBD2 as a possible D gene (5 bases). Germline V gene data show CDR1 as SGHVS and CDR2 as FQNEAQ. This CDR3 has 14 residues. Deletions cut 2 bases from V and 6 bases from J, with 12 bases between. The CDR3 sequence: CASSLSGVGDTQYF. CDR3 in DNA: TGTGCCAGCAGCTTATCCGGGGTGGGGGATACGCAGTATTTT.

The V call is TRBV27, the J call TRBJ2-1, with 10 bases that match TRBD2. The length of the CDR3 is 15 residues. V was clipped by 7 bases and J by 8 bases; unmatched bases: 11. Germline V gives CDR1 MNHEY, CDR2 SMNVEV (reference sequence). In nucleotides, the CDR3 is TGTGCCAGCACGCTAGCGGGAGAATCTCGCCATGAGCAGTTCTTC. The encoded protein is CASTLAGESRHEQFF.

In the case of this clone: One end of the junction is discordant with germline, which a read error may explain. V gene TRBV25-1 combines with J gene TRBJ1-5; TRBD1 might be the D (5 bases). The CDR3 runs 13 residues. Germline V gene sequence: CDR1 MGHDK, CDR2 SYGVNS. The CDR3 coding sequence is TGTGCCAGCAGTGAATGGGGCAGTCAGCCCCTGCATTTT. Translation: CASSEWGSQPLHF. The whole variable domain, remainder taken from reference TRBV25-1 and TRBJ1-5, is EADIYQTPRYLVIGTGKKITLECSQTMGHDKMYWYQQDPGMELHLIHYSYGVNSTEKGDLSSESTVSRIRTEHFPLTLESARPSHTSQYLCASSEWGSQPLHFGDGTRLSIL.

This chain links TRBV19 with TRBJ1-2; D remains unclear. The CDR3 loop spans 15 amino acids. Germline V gives CDR1 LNHDA, CDR2 SQIVND (reference sequence). V shed 7 bases and J shed 8 bases, with 23 bases lying between them. DNA of the CDR3: TGTGCCAGTACCCTATCCCGCGGCGGGAGTAGGGGCTACACCTTC. Residues: CASTLSRGGSRGYTF.

Only one count was recorded for this clone. The genes are TRBV11-1 and TRBJ2-5; D unresolved. CDR1 and CDR2 from the germline V gene are SGHAT and FQDESV (reference sequence). The CDR3 runs to 13 residues. Trimming took off 6 bases at V and 1 base at J, with 9 bases between the two ends. This CDR3 is CASSSNPQETQYF. In DNA form, the CDR3 reads TGTGCCAGCAGTTCGAACCCCCAAGAGACCCAGTACTTC. Looking up the rest from reference TRBV11-1 and TRBJ2-5 gives the full variable domain: EAEVAQSPRYKITEKSQAVAFWCDPISGHATLYWYRQILGQGPELLVQFQDESVVDDSQLPKDRFSAERLKGVDSTLKIQPAELGDSAMYLCASSSNPQETQYFGPGTRLLVL.

This sequence joins TRBV11-2 and TRBJ2-2, with 7 positions matching TRBD1. The V gene end was trimmed by 5 bases and the J gene end by 3 bases; junction bases not matched to a gene: 9. The germline V gene has CDR1 SGHAT and CDR2 FQNNGV. CDR3 length equals 16 residues. For the CDR3, the DNA is TGTGCCAGCAGCGGGACGACAGGGTGGTACACCGGGGAGCTGTTTTTT. Encoded protein: CASSGTTGWYTGELFF.

This clone was picked up one time. CDR3 protein: CASSQARGTGNTGELFF. The CDR3 nucleotides are TGTGCCAGCAGCCAAGCACGAGGGACAGGGAACACCGGGGAGCTGTTTTTT. The V call is TRBV3-1 (or the pseudogene TRBV3-2), the J call TRBJ2-2; 8 bases map to TRBD1. Trimming took 1 base from V and 1 from J; bases not matched to a gene: 5. The CDR3 runs 17 residues. Germline V gene lookup returns CDR1 LGHDT and CDR2 YNNKEL (reference sequence).

The chain links TRBV9 to TRBJ2-1, with a possible D match to TRBD2 (6 bases). The germline V gene encodes CDR1 SGDLS and CDR2 YYNGEE. Trimming took 0 bases from V and 5 from J, leaving 12 bases between them. This CDR3 comprises 15 residues. DNA for the CDR3: TGTGCCAGCAGCGTAGCGATCTGGGGGGACAATGAGCAGTTCTTC. This translates into CASSVAIWGDNEQFF. The entire variable domain, with the rest obtained from reference TRBV9 and TRBJ2-1, is as follows: DSGVTQTPKHLITATGQRVTLRCSPRSGDLSVYWYQQSLDQGLQFLIQYYNGEERAKGNILERFSAQQFPDLHSELNLSSLELGDSALYFCASSVAIWGDNEQFFGPGTRLTVL.

The rearrangement joins TRBV19 to TRBJ2-1; no clear D gene. This CDR3 is built from 16 residues. V was clipped by 3 bases and J by 0 bases, with 12 bases between them. The germline V gene has CDR1 LNHDA and CDR2 SQIVND (reference sequence). The DNA for the CDR3 is TGTGCCAGTAGTATTACCGAGTCGAGCTCCTACAATGAGCAGTTCTTC. Its protein product is CASSITESSSYNEQFF.

This chain joins TRBV4-1 and TRBJ1-2; 10 bases map to TRBD1. CDR1 and CDR2 (germline): MGHRA, YSYEKL. The CDR3 sequence is 15 residues long. V was clipped by 4 bases and J by 6 bases; unmatched bases: 8. Here the CDR3 DNA reads TGCGCCAGCAGCCCCCAGCGGGGACAGGGGAATGGCTACACCTTC. Amino acids: CASSPQRGQGNGYTF.

This clone was observed a handful of times. The V gene is TRBV28, the J gene TRBJ1-5; TRBD1 matches at 9 bases. CDR3 length: 15 amino acids. V lost 6 bases, J lost 3 bases, and 6 bases stayed unmatched. Germline V CDR1 and CDR2: MDHEN, SYDVKM. CDR3 residues: CASSPGQGYNQPQHF. CDR3 nucleotides: TGTGCCAGCAGCCCGGGACAGGGATACAATCAGCCCCAGCATTTT.

The gene calls are TRBV11-2 and TRBJ2-2, with D uncertain. V gave up 4 bases and J gave up 7 bases, with 7 bases separating them. The V gene's germline CDR1 is SGHAT and CDR2 FQNNGV. This CDR3 is 12 amino acids long. CDR3 region: CASSYRGGELFF. The CDR3 DNA reads TGTGCCAGCAGCTACCGCGGCGGGGAGCTGTTTTTT.

V usage is TRBV28 and J usage is TRBJ1-3; the D gene is possibly TRBD1 (6 bases). The CDR3 sequence is 16 residues long. CDR1 and CDR2 from the germline V gene are MDHEN and SYDVKM. Deletions cut 6 bases from V and 4 bases from J, with 19 bases between. Here the CDR3 reads CASSDARGPDGNTIYF. CDR3 DNA: TGTGCCAGCAGCGACGCCCGGGGGCCGGACGGAAACACCATATATTTT.

This chain connects TRBV11-2 to TRBJ1-2, with D possibly TRBD1 on 6 matching bases. From germline, CDR1 is SGHAT and CDR2 FQNNGV. This CDR3 is 14 amino acids long. The V gene lost 5 bases and the J gene lost 3 bases, with 13 bases spanning the gap. The CDR3 protein is CASSADRTDYGYTF. The CDR3 nucleotides are TGTGCCAGCAGCGCGGACAGAACGGACTATGGCTACACCTTC.

The V and J genes are TRBV3-1 (or the pseudogene TRBV3-2) and TRBJ1-5; the D is unclear. The ends were cut back, 0 bases at V and 6 bases at J, with 9 bases in the middle. Germline V gene data show CDR1 as LGHDT and CDR2 as YNNKEL (reference sequence). The CDR3 runs to 14 residues. Written as DNA, the CDR3 is TGTGCCAGCAGCCAAGATCTTGTAGCTCAGCCCCAGCATTTT. Translation gives CASSQDLVAQPQHF.

This sequence joins TRBV28 and TRBJ2-1; 9 bases fit TRBD1. CDR1 and CDR2 from the germline V gene are MDHEN and SYDVKM. The CDR3 has 14 residues. Germline trimming cut 5 bases from V and 3 bases from J; bases unmatched to any gene: 2. This chain's CDR3 is CASSRDRVYNEQFF. DNA of the CDR3: TGTGCCAGCAGTAGGGACAGGGTCTACAATGAGCAGTTCTTC.

This chain uses TRBV9 with TRBJ1-5; a possible D gene is TRBD1 (5 bases). The germline CDR1 and CDR2 sequences are SGDLS and YYNGEE. Trimming stripped 3 bases from V and 4 bases from J, with 11 bases between. This CDR3 has 14 residues. This chain's CDR3 is CASSAQGRNQPQHF. In DNA, the CDR3 is TGTGCCAGCAGCGCGCAGGGACGTAATCAGCCCCAGCATTTT.

This chain links TRBV5-5 with TRBJ1-1; no clear D gene. Germline V gene sequence: CDR1 SGHKS, CDR2 YYEKEE (reference sequence). The CDR3 has 15 amino acids. Deletions cut 1 base from V and 1 base from J, with 11 bases between. The CDR3 DNA is TGTGCCAGCAGCTTGAATGGCCTCCCGAACACTGAAGCTTTCTTT. Its protein product is CASSLNGLPNTEAFF. Complete variable domain (other parts from reference TRBV5-5 and TRBJ1-1): DAGVTQSPTHLIKTRGQQVTLRCSPISGHKSVSWYQQVLGQGPQFIFQYYEKEERGRGNFPDRFSARQFPNYSSELNVNALLLGDSALYLCASSLNGLPNTEAFFGQGTRLTVV.

The CDR3 is CAWNLADNEQFF. CDR3 DNA sequence: TGTGCCTGGAACCTAGCGGACAATGAGCAGTTCTTC. The chain uses TRBV30 and TRBJ2-1, with 7 nucleotides matching TRBD2. The CDR3 spans 12 residues. The germline V gene has CDR1 GTSNPN and CDR2 SVGIG (reference sequence). Trimming cost V 4 bases and J 5 bases; bases outside gene matches: 2.

This clone was picked up a small number of times. The chain uses TRBV5-1 and TRBJ1-1; TRBD1 matches 7 bases. Per germline, CDR1 SGHRS and CDR2 YFSETQ. The ends lost 0 bases at V and 5 bases at J; junction bases unmatched: 4. The CDR3 consists of 14 residues. The CDR3 DNA reads TGCGCCAGCAGCTTGGACAGGGGACGAACTGAAGCTTTCTTT. It yields the protein CASSLDRGRTEAFF.

The chain couples TRBV11-2 to TRBJ2-1; TRBD1 matches at 9 bases. The CDR3 spans 16 residues. The V gene end was trimmed by 5 bases and the J gene end by 2 bases; junction bases not matched to a gene: 7. Germline-derived CDR1 and CDR2 are SGHAT and FQNNGV. Here the CDR3 reads CASSHRGQGTYNEQFF. In nucleotides, the CDR3 is TGTGCCAGCAGCCATAGGGGACAGGGAACCTACAATGAGCAGTTCTTC.

The chain joins TRBV7-2 to TRBJ1-2, with D possibly TRBD1 on 6 matching bases. This CDR3 has 14 residues. Germline CDR1 SGHTA, CDR2 FQGNSA. V lost 5 bases and J lost 1, with 11 bases in between. Here the CDR3 reads CASSQGHINYGYTF. CDR3 coding DNA: TGTGCCAGCAGCCAGGGACACATTAACTATGGCTACACCTTC.

This chain links TRBV5-1 with TRBJ1-6; D gene ambiguous. The CDR3 is made up of 13 amino acids. With 4 bases removed from V and 10 bases from J, the gap between germline ends came to 12 bases. Germline CDR1 SGHRS, CDR2 YFSETQ. The CDR3 is CASSRASQSPLHF. CDR3 nucleotides: TGCGCCAGCAGCCGGGCCTCCCAATCACCCCTCCACTTT. The whole variable domain, filled in from reference TRBV5-1 and TRBJ1-6, reads KAGVTQTPRYLIKTRGQQVTLSCSPISGHRSVSWYQQTPGQGLQFLFEYFSETQRNKGNFPGRFSGRQFSNSRSEMNVSTLELGDSALYLCASSRASQSPLHFGNGTRLTVT.

The chain joins TRBV10-3 to TRBJ1-2; 8 positions agree with TRBD1. Per the germline V gene, CDR1 is ENHRY and CDR2 is SYGVKD. J was trimmed by 10 bases and V by 7 bases; bases with no gene match: 14. The CDR3 has 14 amino acids. The CDR3 sequence: CAINPDRDGRNYTF. CDR3 bases: TGTGCCATCAACCCGGACAGGGATGGGAGAAACTACACCTTC.

The chain recombines TRBV12-3 or TRBV12-4 with TRBJ2-7; D remains ambiguous. There are 11 residues in the CDR3. V was clipped by 5 bases and J by 2 bases, with 4 bases between them. The CDR3 nucleotides read TGTGCCAGCAGTCAAGCCTACGAGCAGTACTTC. The encoded protein is CASSQAYEQYF.

The V call is TRBV30, the J call TRBJ1-1; D call uncertain. Trimming left V 0 bases short and J 0 bases short, with 5 bases between. CDR3 size: 13 residues. Germline V lookup: CDR1 GTSNPN, CDR2 SVGIG (reference sequence). The CDR3 DNA reads TGTGCCTGGAGTGTCAAGATGAACACTGAAGCTTTCTTT. It is translated as CAWSVKMNTEAFF.